This TCR beta chain was observed in a study of Ad26.COV2.S vaccination and SARS-CoV-2 variants. Study-wide background: The authors gave Ad26.COV2.S intramuscularly, either once or twice 56 days apart. Findings and limits, study-wide: A substantial breadth of spike-specific CD8+ and CD4+ T cell responses after vaccination has been reported.

The CDR3 consists of 15 residues. V lost 0 bases and J lost 5; bases outside the gene matches: 7. Germline V gene lookup returns CDR1 GTSNPN and CDR2 SVGIG (reference sequence). Treatment here: around 19 received Ad26.COV2.S at low or high dose, single or two shots; five or six received placebo; per-sample allocation not given. The samples were gathered on day 63 after the first injection of vaccine or placebo. Repertoires were generated with immunoSEQ multiplex PCR, while TCRdb's copy carries only in-frame clones and drops some. The table shows fewer than 500,000 clones, with over 75% occurring only once. Concerning this clone itself: Its antigen is currently unknown.

The chain recombines TRBV30 with TRBJ2-1; the match to TRBD2 covers 7 bases. The sequences come from peripheral blood, collected in a trial of Ad26.COV2.S vaccine versus placebo. This receptor was obtained from a person between 18 and 65 years old who received the Ad26.COV2.S COVID-19 vaccine or a placebo. DNA for the CDR3: TGTGCCTGGAGTGTATGGCGGGAGCTAAACAATGAGCAGTTCTTC. This sequence encodes CAWSVWRELNNEQFF.